One sample yielded the 8 T cell receptor beta chains listed below, sequenced in a study of shared clonotypes between healthy human individuals. Generated by immunoSEQ multiplex PCR, the TCRdb table keeps only in-frame clones and is missing some. The sample holds about 2.4 million clones; more than 90% are singletons and the top ten take roughly 0.15%. Sequencing was performed on naive CD4+ T cells sorted from blood. This sample's subset: CD45RA+ positively selected. The source of these receptors is a man younger than 35 in good health.

The J gene is TRBJ2-1, the V gene TRBV5-4; D gene ambiguous. The CDR3 runs to 12 residues. With 2 bases removed from V and 7 bases from J, the gap between germline ends came to 7 bases. Germline values: CDR1 SGHNT, CDR2 YYREEE (reference sequence). For the CDR3, the DNA is TGTGCCAGCAGCTTCAGGTCGAATGAGCAGTTCTTC. Translation gives CASSFRSNEQFF.

The chain combines TRBV7-9 with TRBJ2-4; TRBD2 matches at 7 bases. The CDR3 has 13 amino acids. Losses at the gene ends were 5 bases for V and 9 bases for J; bases not matched to a gene: 7. The germline V gene encodes CDR1 SEHNR and CDR2 FQNEAQ (reference sequence). DNA of the CDR3: TGTGCCAGCAGCCCAATGGGACTAAGCATTCAGTACTTC. Its protein product is CASSPMGLSIQYF.

This rearrangement joins TRBV5-8 to TRBJ2-7, with TRBD1 identical over 7 bases. V trimming: 1 base; J trimming: 7 bases; junction bases outside the gene matches: 11. This CDR3 has 15 amino acids. In germline, CDR1 is SGHTS, CDR2 YDEGEE. The CDR3 DNA follows: TGTGCCAGCAGCTTGATGGGGACAGTCCGGAGGGAGCAGTACTTC. Its protein is CASSLMGTVRREQYF.

This clone showed up just a few times. The V gene is TRBV4-2, the J gene TRBJ1-1, with D uncertain. Germline lookup yields CDR1 LGHNA and CDR2 YNFKEQ. With 3 bases removed from V and 2 bases from J, the gap between germline ends came to 10 bases. The CDR3 is 14 residues long. CDR3 DNA: TGTGCCAGCAGCCAGCCGGGAGGTAACACTGAAGCTTTCTTT. Protein: CASSQPGGNTEAFF.

The V and J genes are TRBV7-8 and TRBJ2-5; 7 nucleotides agree with TRBD2. V dropped 2 bases and J dropped 3; count of bases not matched to a gene: 21. CDR1 SGHVS and CDR2 FQNEAQ come from the germline V gene. The CDR3 is 20 residues long. CDR3 sequence (DNA): TGTGCCAGCAGCTTAAAAGGTGTCGGGGGGTATTTCGCTTTGGAAGAGACCCAGTACTTC. Amino acid sequence: CASSLKGVGGYFALEETQYF.

About this clone: This specimen includes other DNA sequences encoding the same CDR3. The J gene is TRBJ2-3, the V gene TRBV29-1; 11 bases are shared with TRBD2. Germline CDR1 and CDR2: SQVTM and ANQGSEA. This CDR3 contains 12 residues. V lost 7 bases and J lost 3; bases outside the gene matches: 0. The CDR3 sequence: CSGTSGTDTQYF. CDR3 coding DNA: TGCAGCGGGACTAGCGGGACAGATACGCAGTATTTT.

This sequence joins TRBV6-5 and TRBJ1-5; D gene ambiguous. CDR1 is MNHEY, CDR2 SVGAGI, per germline. V was shortened by 5 bases and J by 0 bases, with 5 bases between the two germline ends. This CDR3 is 13 amino acids long. The CDR3 sequence is CASSEYSNQPQHF. The DNA for the CDR3 is TGTGCCAGCAGTGAGTATAGCAATCAGCCCCAGCATTTT.

The rearrangement joins TRBV5-4 to TRBJ1-5; D is undetermined. CDR1 and CDR2 (germline): SGHNT, YYREEE (reference sequence). V dropped 0 bases and J dropped 2 bases, with 9 bases sitting between them. The CDR3 is 15 residues long. The CDR3 DNA sequence: TGTGCCAGCAGCTTGGGAGGGCCCGGCAATCAGCCCCAGCATTTT. Its protein is CASSLGGPGNQPQHF.